The rows below give T cell receptor beta chains drawn from one sample of a study of cytomegalovirus exposure and HLA in healthy donors. Repertoires were generated with immunoSEQ multiplex PCR, while TCRdb's copy carries only in-frame clones and drops some. The sample holds fewer than 70,000 clones; about four fifths are singletons and the top ten take over 3%. What was sequenced was PBMCs. The receptors originated from a woman between 35 and 50 years old in good health and CMV-seronegative. CDR3s include the opening cysteine and the closing phenylalanine or tryptophan. The D gene is left open where the match is weak. Clone size, where shown, is once, few, many, or a class for clones that have expanded.

d_gene,v_gene,abundance,j_gene,CDR3nt,CDR3aa
TRBD2,TRBV7-6,.,TRBJ2-1,TGTGCCAGCAGCTTAGCCGGACTAGCGGGAGAAAGCTCCTACAATGAGCAGTTCTTC,CASSLAGLAGESSYNEQFF
TRBD1,TRBV18,.,TRBJ2-1,TGTGCCAGCTCACCAGTGACAGGGACCAATGAGCAGTTCTTC,CASSPVTGTNEQFF
.,TRBV18,once,TRBJ2-3,TGTGCCAGCTCACCACTGTCGACAGTGGAGGATACGCAGTATTTT,CASSPLSTVEDTQYF
.,TRBV29-1,.,TRBJ2-5,TGCAGCGGCGGCCCCGGACAGAAAGAGACCCAGTACTTC,CSGGPGQKETQYF
.,TRBV10-3,.,TRBJ2-3,TGTGCCATCAGTGATGGGAGTAGGGCAGATACGCAGTATTTT,CAISDGSRADTQYF
TRBD1,TRBV9,.,TRBJ1-1,TGTGCCAGCAGCGGGCGGAACAGGGGAATGAACACTGAAGCTTTCTTT,CASSGRNRGMNTEAFF
TRBD1,TRBV11-2,.,TRBJ1-2,TGTGCCAGCAGCCCCCCCGGGACAGGCTATGGCTACACCTTC,CASSPPGTGYGYTF
TRBD2,TRBV27,.,TRBJ2-3,TGTGCCAGCAGTTTACTTTACATTAGGGGTGCTAGCGGGAGAGGTTCCGAGGGAGATACGCAGTATTTT,CASSLLYIRGASGRGSEGDTQYF
TRBD1,TRBV7-3,.,TRBJ2-1,TGTGCCAGCAGCCTTGGACAGGGACTGTACAATGAGCAGTTCTTC,CASSLGQGLYNEQFF
TRBD2,TRBV5-1,.,TRBJ2-5,TGCGCCAGCAGACCCCGAGGGACTAGCGTAGAGACCCAGTACTTC,CASRPRGTSVETQYF
.,TRBV6-5,.,TRBJ1-5,TGTGCCAGCAGCTTAGACAGATATAGCAATCAGCCCCAGCATTTT,CASSLDRYSNQPQHF
.,TRBV6-1,.,TRBJ2-1,TGTGCCAGCAGTGCTTTCAGCCCCATGCGGCAGAACAATGAGCAGTTCTTC,CASSAFSPMRQNNEQFF
.,TRBV28,once,TRBJ1-1,TGTGCCAGCAGTTTAATGGTAGCGAACACTGAAGCTTTCTTT,CASSLMVANTEAFF
.,TRBV2,.,TRBJ2-1,TGTGCCAGCACAAGACGCCAGGGCAATGAGCAGTTCTTC,CASTRRQGNEQFF
.,TRBV28,few,TRBJ2-3,TGTGCCAGCACCGCCCGAGGGGGGGGTACGCAGTATTTT,CASTARGGGTQYF
.,TRBV14,.,TRBJ1-2,TGTGCCAGCAGCCCCCTGGGGGGTGGCTATGGCTACACCTTC,CASSPLGGGYGYTF
TRBD1,TRBV6-5,.,TRBJ1-5,TGTGCCAGCAGTTATGGCAGGGGGGATAGCAATCAGCCCCAGCATTTT,CASSYGRGDSNQPQHF
TRBD1,TRBV27,few,TRBJ1-6,TGTGCCAGCAGTCCATTTCCCCCAGGGGACAGGGTCAATTCACCCCTCCACTTT,CASSPFPPGDRVNSPLHF
TRBD1,TRBV27,.,TRBJ1-2,TGTGCCAGCAGTTTCAGGGGGCGCGGCTATGGCTACACCTTC,CASSFRGRGYGYTF
.,TRBV19,.,TRBJ1-1,TGTGCCAGTGGAGACCCAGCCAGATCGAACACTGAAGCTTTCTTT,CASGDPARSNTEAFF
.,TRBV7-9,few,TRBJ2-3,TGTGCCAGCAGCTCGAGAGGGCCAGATACGCAGTATTTT,CASSSRGPDTQYF
.,TRBV9,once,TRBJ2-1,TGTGCCACCCGGCCGGGGAGCTCCTACAATGAGCAGTTCTTC,CATRPGSSYNEQFF